The entry below gives a single T cell receptor beta chain sequence along with its context. Its antigen remains unknown. These data are taken from a study of vaccination and CD4 T cells after COVID-19. On the study more broadly: Investigators stimulated cells with overlapping spike peptides drawn from SARS-CoV-2, HCoV-NL63, HCoV-OC43 and HCoV-229E.

This sample's treatment: roughly 11-day PBMC culture with coronavirus spike peptide pools or control peptides (ViraFEST assay). TCR sequencing followed the expansion of antigen-specific T cells with peptide pools in ViraFEST. Scientists ran DNA taken from cultured CD4+ T cells through the Oncomine TCR Beta short-read assay for sequencing. TCRdb passed the PCR reads through MiXCR, listing each CDR3 protein once. The sample includes under 25,000 distinct CDR3 sequences, 40% to 55% seen only once; the top ten take 2.5% to 3.5%. Germline V gives CDR1 ENHRY, CDR2 SYGVKD. The CDR3 loop spans 16 amino acids. V was clipped by 0 bases and J by 4 bases; unmatched bases: 5.

Specimen: CD4+ T cells from blood, cultured in vitro, collected after SARS-CoV-2 vaccination. The TCR originated in a human donor who had recovered from COVID-19. This chain links TRBV10-3 with TRBJ2-3, with 9 bases fitting TRBD2. CDR3 nucleotide sequence: TGTGCCATCAGTGAGTCGGGCGGGAGGGCCGCAGATACGCAGTATTTT. It translates to CAISESGGRAADTQYF.